Sequencing of this T cell receptor beta chain was carried out in a study of Graves' ophthalmopathy and Graves' hyperthyroidism. Study-level background: Specimen type is peripheral blood, obtained at initial diagnosis before any treatment.

At least ten counts were recorded for this clonotype. The antigen is not known. The PBMCs were taken from over 9.5 ml of fresh peripheral blood. The authors amplified TCR beta CDR3 regions from RNA transcripts. Second-round multiplex PCR came after first-round RT-PCR with HTBI primers. TCRdb itself ran the multiplex PCR reads through MiXCR, one entry per CDR3 protein. The sample contains about 410,000 distinct CDR3 sequences, around 19% of which appear only once. Study-level points and caveats: For predicting ophthalmopathy progression, the model had almost 71% sensitivity and 72.22% specificity.

Per germline, CDR1 ENHRY and CDR2 SYGVKD. V was cut by 0 bases and J by 6 bases, with 3 bases left in between. There are 12 residues in the CDR3. V and J are TRBV10-3 and TRBJ1-5; D gene uncertain. Sequencing was done on a sample of peripheral blood. The receptor was derived from a woman in her late teens or twenties with Graves' ophthalmopathy. The CDR3 here is CAISESTQPQHF. CDR3 nucleotide sequence: TGTGCCATCAGTGAGTCGACTCAGCCCCAGCATTTT.